This T cell receptor (beta chain) appears in the sequencing data of a study of blood T cell repertoires in COVID-19. Across the whole study: Italy, Spain and the United States were the sources of the convalescent and acute COVID-19 samples. PBMCs, B-cell-depleted T cells, or T cells were the source of the cDNA or gDNA that made up the material.

Authors' data handling: For nucleated cells, counts were estimated from reference gene primer amplification. Using immunoSEQ multiplex PCR, the repertoire was profiled, and TCRdb retains in-frame clones only, with some absent. V and J calls and clone size are copied from that table; D and trimming were computed from the DNA. The table records around 63,000 clones, 86% of them present only once. The trim removed 4 bases at V and 1 base at J, leaving 4 bases unmatched. Looked up from germline, CDR1 is SNHLY and CDR2 is FYNNEI. The CDR3 sequence is 15 residues long. V gene TRBV2 combines with J gene TRBJ2-7; 10 bases line up with TRBD1. This clonotype was sampled from an elderly woman with acute or convalescent COVID-19. The specimen was peripheral blood. CDR3 coding DNA: TGTGCCAGCAGTGGTAGGGACAGGGGTTCCTACGAGCAGTACTTC. It translates to CASSGRDRGSYEQYF.